The rows below give T cell receptor beta chains drawn from one sample of a study of memory CD4+ T cells and cytomegalovirus serostatus. Sequencing was performed with immunoSEQ multiplex PCR; in TCRdb, only in-frame clones are kept and a portion is missing. The repertoire has roughly 86,000 clones, 80% of them found once; the top ten carry around 3.6%. The sample comprised memory CD4+ T cells from blood. The receptor source for this set is an adult in good health and CMV-seropositive. Each CDR3 is given with its conserved first and last residue. The D gene is left open where the match is weak. Rows give clone size only sometimes, using once, few, many, or a class for an expanded clone.

j_call: TRBJ2-1
d_call: TRBD2
v_call: TRBV11-3
clone_size: -
cdr3_aa: CASSPSPGGGNEQFF
cdr3_nt: TGTGCCAGCAGCCCCTCACCGGGGGGTGGAAATGAGCAGTTCTTC

j_call: TRBJ2-3
d_call: -
v_call: TRBV5-1
clone_size: -
cdr3_aa: CASSDPGSTDTQYF
cdr3_nt: TGCGCCAGCAGCGACCCGGGCTCCACAGATACGCAGTATTTT

j_call: TRBJ1-2
d_call: -
v_call: TRBV4-1
clone_size: -
cdr3_aa: CASSQVLTAPNYGYTF
cdr3_nt: TGCGCCAGCAGCCAGGTCCTGACAGCTCCTAACTATGGCTACACCTTC

j_call: TRBJ2-2
d_call: TRBD1
v_call: TRBV5-1
clone_size: -
cdr3_aa: CASSLQGARGTGELFF
cdr3_nt: TGCGCCAGCAGCTTACAGGGGGCGCGAGGCACCGGGGAGCTGTTTTTT

j_call: TRBJ2-7
d_call: TRBD2
v_call: TRBV28
clone_size: -
cdr3_aa: CASTRLAGEQYF
cdr3_nt: TGTGCCAGCACTAGGCTAGCGGGAGAGCAGTACTTC

j_call: TRBJ2-7
d_call: TRBD2
v_call: TRBV7-2
clone_size: -
cdr3_aa: CASSSAAGLAEIYEQYF
cdr3_nt: TGTGCCAGCAGCTCGGCAGCGGGACTAGCGGAAATCTACGAGCAGTACTTC

j_call: TRBJ2-7
d_call: -
v_call: TRBV7-2
clone_size: -
cdr3_aa: CASSLGGQTPGYEQYF
cdr3_nt: TGTGCCAGCAGCTTAGGGGGGCAGACTCCTGGGTACGAGCAGTACTTC

j_call: TRBJ1-3
d_call: TRBD1
v_call: TRBV27
clone_size: -
cdr3_aa: CASSLSGWGTGSGNTIYF
cdr3_nt: TGTGCCAGCAGTTTATCGGGGTGGGGGACAGGCTCTGGAAACACCATATATTTT

j_call: TRBJ1-3
d_call: TRBD1
v_call: TRBV6-5
clone_size: -
cdr3_aa: CASSSQGPGNTIYF
cdr3_nt: TGTGCCAGCAGTTCACAGGGGCCTGGAAACACCATATATTTT

j_call: TRBJ1-4
d_call: -
v_call: TRBV27
clone_size: -
cdr3_aa: CASSLHGPNEKLFF
cdr3_nt: TGTGCCAGCAGTTTGCATGGACCTAATGAAAAACTGTTTTTT

j_call: TRBJ1-4
d_call: TRBD1
v_call: TRBV19
clone_size: -
cdr3_aa: CASTEGQIPLKLFF
cdr3_nt: TGTGCCAGTACCGAGGGACAGATACCGTTAAAACTGTTTTTT

j_call: TRBJ1-4
d_call: TRBD1
v_call: TRBV6-5
clone_size: few
cdr3_aa: CASRDRANEKLFF
cdr3_nt: TGTGCCAGTCGGGACAGAGCTAATGAAAAACTGTTTTTT

j_call: TRBJ1-3
d_call: -
v_call: TRBV18
clone_size: few
cdr3_aa: CASSPPPRSRGNTIYF
cdr3_nt: TGTGCCAGCTCACCACCTCCCAGGAGTCGGGGAAACACCATATATTTT

j_call: TRBJ2-7
d_call: TRBD2
v_call: TRBV7-9
clone_size: -
cdr3_aa: CASSLGTSGRYYEQYF
cdr3_nt: TGTGCCAGCAGCTTAGGCACTAGCGGGAGGTACTACGAGCAGTACTTC

j_call: TRBJ2-1
d_call: TRBD2
v_call: TRBV19
clone_size: -
cdr3_aa: CASSAGRLAGVVEQFF
cdr3_nt: TGTGCCAGTAGCGCAGGGAGGCTAGCGGGAGTCGTTGAGCAGTTCTTC

j_call: TRBJ2-7
d_call: -
v_call: TRBV11-2
clone_size: -
cdr3_aa: CASSRMVGSWEQYF
cdr3_nt: TGTGCCAGCAGCCGCATGGTGGGGTCGTGGGAGCAGTACTTC

j_call: TRBJ2-7
d_call: TRBD1
v_call: TRBV10-2
clone_size: -
cdr3_aa: CASRPSGTGGYEQYF
cdr3_nt: TGCGCCAGCAGGCCCTCCGGGACAGGCGGCTACGAGCAGTACTTC

j_call: TRBJ1-3
d_call: TRBD1
v_call: TRBV6-1
clone_size: -
cdr3_aa: CASTATGASGNTIYF
cdr3_nt: TGTGCCAGCACCGCAACAGGGGCTTCTGGAAACACCATATATTTT

j_call: TRBJ1-1
d_call: TRBD1
v_call: TRBV5-1
clone_size: once
cdr3_aa: CASSSQGAEGYTEAFF
cdr3_nt: TGCGCCAGCAGCTCCCAGGGGGCGGAAGGGTACACTGAAGCTTTCTTT

j_call: TRBJ2-3
d_call: TRBD1
v_call: TRBV5-1
clone_size: -
cdr3_aa: CASSYGTGPSTDTQYF
cdr3_nt: TGCGCCAGCAGCTATGGGACAGGACCTTCCACAGATACGCAGTATTTT

j_call: TRBJ2-3
d_call: TRBD1
v_call: TRBV5-4
clone_size: -
cdr3_aa: CASSLGTGGGTDTQYF
cdr3_nt: TGTGCCAGCAGCTTGGGGACAGGGGGCGGCACAGATACGCAGTATTTT

j_call: TRBJ2-7
d_call: -
v_call: TRBV6-1
clone_size: once
cdr3_aa: CASSPSPSYEQYF
cdr3_nt: TGTGCCAGCAGCCCTTCCCCCTCCTACGAGCAGTACTTC

j_call: TRBJ2-7
d_call: -
v_call: TRBV28
clone_size: -
cdr3_aa: CASSSPSGAGEQYF
cdr3_nt: TGTGCCAGCAGTTCCCCGTCGGGGGCGGGGGAGCAGTACTTC

j_call: TRBJ2-2
d_call: TRBD2
v_call: TRBV7-2
clone_size: -
cdr3_aa: CASSLRLAGTGELFF
cdr3_nt: TGTGCCAGCAGCCTGCGACTAGCGGGAACCGGGGAGCTGTTTTTT

j_call: TRBJ1-5
d_call: -
v_call: TRBV28
clone_size: few
cdr3_aa: CASSLTGWNQPQHF
cdr3_nt: TGTGCCAGCAGTTTAACAGGGTGGAATCAGCCCCAGCATTTT

j_call: TRBJ1-4
d_call: -
v_call: TRBV2
clone_size: few
cdr3_aa: CASSRTGEKLFF
cdr3_nt: TGTGCCAGCAGTAGGACGGGAGAAAAACTGTTTTTT

j_call: TRBJ2-1
d_call: TRBD1
v_call: TRBV7-8
clone_size: -
cdr3_aa: CASSRDRANEQFF
cdr3_nt: TGTGCCAGCAGCAGGGACAGGGCGAATGAGCAGTTCTTC

j_call: TRBJ2-7
d_call: TRBD2
v_call: TRBV28
clone_size: -
cdr3_aa: CASSLAAGGGYEQYF
cdr3_nt: TGTGCCAGCAGTTTAGCGGCGGGAGGGGGCTACGAGCAGTACTTC

j_call: TRBJ2-7
d_call: -
v_call: TRBV7-8
clone_size: few
cdr3_aa: CASSKRVNYEQYF
cdr3_nt: TGTGCCAGCAGCAAAAGGGTAAATTACGAGCAGTACTTC

j_call: TRBJ1-2
d_call: TRBD1
v_call: TRBV6-1
clone_size: -
cdr3_aa: CASTFDRGANYGYIF
cdr3_nt: TGTGCCAGCACTTTCGACAGGGGGGCTAACTATGGCTACATCTTC

j_call: TRBJ2-5
d_call: -
v_call: TRBV11-1
clone_size: -
cdr3_aa: CASSDPTGPQETQYF
cdr3_nt: TGTGCCAGCAGCGACCCTACAGGGCCACAAGAGACCCAGTACTTC

j_call: TRBJ1-2
d_call: -
v_call: TRBV5-3
clone_size: once
cdr3_aa: CARSLVTAYYGYTF
cdr3_nt: TGTGCCAGAAGCTTGGTTACAGCCTACTATGGCTACACCTTC

j_call: TRBJ1-5
d_call: -
v_call: TRBV4-1
clone_size: -
cdr3_aa: CASSQDHSNQPQHF
cdr3_nt: TGCGCCAGCAGCCAAGACCATAGCAATCAGCCCCAGCATTTT

j_call: TRBJ1-1
d_call: -
v_call: TRBV5-1
clone_size: few
cdr3_aa: CASSLSASTMNTEAFF
cdr3_nt: TGCGCCAGCAGCTTATCAGCGTCGACCATGAACACTGAAGCTTTCTTT

j_call: TRBJ1-3
d_call: -
v_call: TRBV28
clone_size: -
cdr3_aa: CASSFVSSGNTIYF
cdr3_nt: TGTGCCAGCAGTTTTGTGAGCTCTGGAAACACCATATATTTT

j_call: TRBJ1-3
d_call: TRBD1
v_call: TRBV5-1
clone_size: -
cdr3_aa: CASNPEGAPGNTIYF
cdr3_nt: TGCGCCAGCAACCCCGAGGGGGCCCCTGGAAACACCATATATTTT

j_call: TRBJ2-1
d_call: TRBD2
v_call: TRBV6-1
clone_size: -
cdr3_aa: CASRREGEPYNEQFF
cdr3_nt: TGTGCCAGCAGGAGGGAGGGCGAGCCCTACAATGAGCAGTTCTTC

j_call: TRBJ2-2
d_call: TRBD2
v_call: TRBV5-1
clone_size: once
cdr3_aa: CASSLSPGLASTGELFF
cdr3_nt: TGCGCCAGCAGCTTGTCCCCGGGACTAGCGAGCACCGGGGAGCTGTTTTTT

j_call: TRBJ1-5
d_call: TRBD1
v_call: TRBV10-1
clone_size: -
cdr3_aa: CASRESGGEEHGLGQPQHF
cdr3_nt: TGCGCCAGCAGAGAATCAGGGGGCGAGGAACATGGCCTGGGTCAGCCCCAGCATTTT

j_call: TRBJ1-1
d_call: TRBD1
v_call: TRBV7-9
clone_size: -
cdr3_aa: CASSLWQGARVGEAFF
cdr3_nt: TGTGCCAGCAGCTTATGGCAGGGGGCTAGGGTTGGTGAAGCTTTCTTT

j_call: TRBJ2-3
d_call: -
v_call: TRBV9
clone_size: -
cdr3_aa: CASTSGPGSDTQYF
cdr3_nt: TGTGCCAGCACCAGCGGGCCGGGTTCGGATACGCAGTATTTT

j_call: TRBJ2-7
d_call: -
v_call: TRBV5-1
clone_size: -
cdr3_aa: CASSRDNYEQYF
cdr3_nt: TGCGCCAGCAGCCGAGACAACTACGAGCAGTACTTC

j_call: TRBJ2-3
d_call: -
v_call: TRBV5-1
clone_size: -
cdr3_aa: CASSLNRGTDTQYF
cdr3_nt: TGCGCCAGCAGCTTGAACAGGGGCACAGATACGCAGTATTTT

j_call: TRBJ1-1
d_call: -
v_call: TRBV18
clone_size: -
cdr3_aa: CASSQGMGTEAFF
cdr3_nt: TGTGCCAGCTCACAGGGAATGGGCACTGAAGCTTTCTTT

j_call: TRBJ1-5
d_call: -
v_call: TRBV5-1
clone_size: -
cdr3_aa: CASSQLPGQTNQPQHF
cdr3_nt: TGCGCCAGCAGCCAACTACCGGGACAAACCAATCAGCCCCAGCATTTT

j_call: TRBJ1-4
d_call: -
v_call: TRBV7-9
clone_size: few
cdr3_aa: CASSLAGKNEKLFF
cdr3_nt: TGTGCCAGCAGCTTAGCCGGCAAAAATGAAAAACTGTTTTTT